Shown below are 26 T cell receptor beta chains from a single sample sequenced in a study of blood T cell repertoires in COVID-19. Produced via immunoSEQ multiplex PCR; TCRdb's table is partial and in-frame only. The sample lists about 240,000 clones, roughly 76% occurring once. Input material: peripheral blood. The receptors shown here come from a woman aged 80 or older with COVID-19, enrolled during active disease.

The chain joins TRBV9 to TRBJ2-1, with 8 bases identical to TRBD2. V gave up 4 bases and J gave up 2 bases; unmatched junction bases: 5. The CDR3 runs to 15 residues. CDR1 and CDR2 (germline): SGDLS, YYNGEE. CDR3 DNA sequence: TGTGCCAGCAGCACGGGGGGGCTTACCTACAATGAGCAGTTCTTC. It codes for CASSTGGLTYNEQFF.

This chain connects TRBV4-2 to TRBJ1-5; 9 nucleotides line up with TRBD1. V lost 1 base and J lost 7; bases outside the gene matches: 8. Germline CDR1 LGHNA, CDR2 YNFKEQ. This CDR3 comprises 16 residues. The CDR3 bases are TGTGCCAGCAGCCAAGTCCCACAGGGGGCTTTGCAGCCCCAGCATTTT. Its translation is CASSQVPQGALQPQHF.

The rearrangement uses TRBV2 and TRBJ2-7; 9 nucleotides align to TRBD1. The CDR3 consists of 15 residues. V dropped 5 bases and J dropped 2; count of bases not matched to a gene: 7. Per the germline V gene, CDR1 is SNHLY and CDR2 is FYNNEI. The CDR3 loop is CASSRGQGSPYEQYF. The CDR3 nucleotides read TGTGCCAGCAGTCGTGGACAGGGGAGCCCCTACGAGCAGTACTTC.

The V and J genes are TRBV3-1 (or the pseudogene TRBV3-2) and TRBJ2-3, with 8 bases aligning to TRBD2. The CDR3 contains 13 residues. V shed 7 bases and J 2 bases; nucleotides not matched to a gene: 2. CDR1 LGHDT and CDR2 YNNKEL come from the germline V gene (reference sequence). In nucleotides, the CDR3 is TGTGCCAGCATCGGGAGGGCCACAGATACGCAGTATTTT. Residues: CASIGRATDTQYF.

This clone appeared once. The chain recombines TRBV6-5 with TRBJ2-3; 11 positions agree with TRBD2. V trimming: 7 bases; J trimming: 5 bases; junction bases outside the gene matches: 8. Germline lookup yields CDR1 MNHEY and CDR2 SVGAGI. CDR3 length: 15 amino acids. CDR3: CASKRGSGGVDTQYF. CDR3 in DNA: TGTGCCAGCAAACGGGGTAGCGGGGGGGTAGATACGCAGTATTTT.

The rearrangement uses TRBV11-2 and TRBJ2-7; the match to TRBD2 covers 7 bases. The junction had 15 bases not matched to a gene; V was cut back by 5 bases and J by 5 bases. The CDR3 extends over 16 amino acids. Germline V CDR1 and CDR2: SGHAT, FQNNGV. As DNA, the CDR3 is TGTGCCAGCAGCCCTACCAGCGGGATTGCCTTCCACGAGCAGTACTTC. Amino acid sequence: CASSPTSGIAFHEQYF.

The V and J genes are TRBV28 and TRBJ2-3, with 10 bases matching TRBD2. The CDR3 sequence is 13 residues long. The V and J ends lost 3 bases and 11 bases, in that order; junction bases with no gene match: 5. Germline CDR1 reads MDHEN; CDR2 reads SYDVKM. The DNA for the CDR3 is TGTGCCAGCAGTTTCCCTAGCGGGAGTAAGCAGTATTTT. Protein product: CASSFPSGSKQYF.

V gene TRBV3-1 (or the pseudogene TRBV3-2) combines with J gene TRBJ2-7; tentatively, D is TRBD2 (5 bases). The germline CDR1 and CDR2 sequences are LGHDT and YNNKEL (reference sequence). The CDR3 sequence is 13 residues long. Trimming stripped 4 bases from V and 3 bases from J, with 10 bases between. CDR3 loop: CASSPLEGYEQYF. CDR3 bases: TGTGCCAGCAGCCCGCTAGAGGGCTACGAGCAGTACTTC.

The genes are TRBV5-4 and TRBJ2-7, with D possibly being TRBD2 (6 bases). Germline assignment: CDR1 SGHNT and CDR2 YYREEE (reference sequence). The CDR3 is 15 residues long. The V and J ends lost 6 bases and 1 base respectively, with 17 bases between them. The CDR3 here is CASTPGLGGSYEQYF. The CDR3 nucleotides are TGTGCCAGCACCCCGGGGTTGGGGGGATCCTACGAGCAGTACTTC.

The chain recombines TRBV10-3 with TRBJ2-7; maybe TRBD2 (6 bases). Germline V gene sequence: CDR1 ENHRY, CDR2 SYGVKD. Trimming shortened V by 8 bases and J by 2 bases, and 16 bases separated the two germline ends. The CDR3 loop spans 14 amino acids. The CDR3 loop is CAIAARGLPYEQYF. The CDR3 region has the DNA TGTGCCATCGCCGCGAGAGGACTACCCTACGAGCAGTACTTC.

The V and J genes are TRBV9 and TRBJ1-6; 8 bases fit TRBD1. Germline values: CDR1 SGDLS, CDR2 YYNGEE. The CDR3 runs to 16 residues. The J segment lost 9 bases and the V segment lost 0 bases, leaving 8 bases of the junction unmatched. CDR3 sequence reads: CASSVGPTGASSPLHF. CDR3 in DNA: TGTGCCAGCAGCGTAGGTCCGACAGGGGCCAGTTCACCCCTCCACTTT.

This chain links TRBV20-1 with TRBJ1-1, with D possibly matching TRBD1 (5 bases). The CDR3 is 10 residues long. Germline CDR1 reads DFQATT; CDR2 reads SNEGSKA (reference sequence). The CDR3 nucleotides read TGCACTGACAGTTCGACTGAAGCTTTCTTT. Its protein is CTDSSTEAFF.

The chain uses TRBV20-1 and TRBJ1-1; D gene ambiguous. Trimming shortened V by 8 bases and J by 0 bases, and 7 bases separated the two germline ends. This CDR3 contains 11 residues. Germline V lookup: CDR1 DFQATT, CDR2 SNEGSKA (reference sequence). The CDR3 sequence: CSYYLNTEAFF. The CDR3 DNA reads TGCAGTTACTATTTGAACACTGAAGCTTTCTTT.

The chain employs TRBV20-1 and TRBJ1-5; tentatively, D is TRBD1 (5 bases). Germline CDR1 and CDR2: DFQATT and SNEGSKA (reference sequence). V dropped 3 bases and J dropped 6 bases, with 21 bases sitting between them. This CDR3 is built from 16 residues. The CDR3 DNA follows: TGCAGTGCTAGTCGATCTTTAGGGGAGGGCGGTCAGCCCCAGCATTTT. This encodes CSASRSLGEGGQPQHF.

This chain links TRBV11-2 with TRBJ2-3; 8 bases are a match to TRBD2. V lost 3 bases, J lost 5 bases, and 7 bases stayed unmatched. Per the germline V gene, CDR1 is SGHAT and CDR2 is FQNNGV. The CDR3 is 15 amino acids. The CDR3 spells CASSFNGLAGDTQYF. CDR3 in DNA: TGTGCCAGCAGCTTCAATGGGCTAGCGGGAGATACGCAGTATTTT.

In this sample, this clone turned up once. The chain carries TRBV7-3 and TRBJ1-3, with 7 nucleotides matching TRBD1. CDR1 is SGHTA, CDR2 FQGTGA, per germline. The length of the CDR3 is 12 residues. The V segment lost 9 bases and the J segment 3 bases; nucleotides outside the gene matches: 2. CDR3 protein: CASQGGGNTIYF. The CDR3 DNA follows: TGTGCCAGTCAGGGGGGTGGAAACACCATATATTTT.

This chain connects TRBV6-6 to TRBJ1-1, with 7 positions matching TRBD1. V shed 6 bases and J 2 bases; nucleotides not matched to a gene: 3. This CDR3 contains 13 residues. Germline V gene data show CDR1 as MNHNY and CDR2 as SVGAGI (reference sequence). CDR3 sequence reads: CASRGQINTEAFF. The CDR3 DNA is TGTGCCAGCAGGGGACAGATAAACACTGAAGCTTTCTTT.

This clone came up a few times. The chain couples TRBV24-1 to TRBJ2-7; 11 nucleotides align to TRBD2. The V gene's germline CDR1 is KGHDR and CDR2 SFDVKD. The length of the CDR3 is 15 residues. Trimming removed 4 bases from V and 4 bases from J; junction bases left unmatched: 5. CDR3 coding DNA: TGTGCCACCAGTGACATCACTAGCGGGGGATACGAGCAGTACTTC. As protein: CATSDITSGGYEQYF.

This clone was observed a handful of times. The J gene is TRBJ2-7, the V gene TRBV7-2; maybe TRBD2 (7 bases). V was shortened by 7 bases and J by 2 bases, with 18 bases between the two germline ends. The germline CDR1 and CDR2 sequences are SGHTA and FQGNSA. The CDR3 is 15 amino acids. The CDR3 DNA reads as TGTGCCAGCACGCTAGGGGGGGGGCCCGCCTACGAGCAGTACTTC. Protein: CASTLGGGPAYEQYF.

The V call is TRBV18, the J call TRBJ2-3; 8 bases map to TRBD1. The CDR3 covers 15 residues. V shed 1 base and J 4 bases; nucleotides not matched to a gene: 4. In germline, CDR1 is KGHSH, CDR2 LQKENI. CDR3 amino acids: CASSPQTGGADTQYF. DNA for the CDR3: TGTGCCAGCTCACCACAAACAGGGGGAGCAGATACGCAGTATTTT.

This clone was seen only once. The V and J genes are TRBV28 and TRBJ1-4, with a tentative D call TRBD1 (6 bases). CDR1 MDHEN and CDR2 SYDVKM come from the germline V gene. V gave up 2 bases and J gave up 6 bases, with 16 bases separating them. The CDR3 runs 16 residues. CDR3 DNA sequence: TGTGCCAGCAGTTTAAGTGATAGGGGGAAGTATGAAAAACTGTTTTTT. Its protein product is CASSLSDRGKYEKLFF. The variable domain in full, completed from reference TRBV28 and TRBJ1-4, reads DVKVTQSSRYLVKRTGEKVFLECVQDMDHENMFWYRQDPGLGLRLIYFSYDVKMKEKGDIPEGYSVSREKKERFSLILESASTNQTSMYLCASSLSDRGKYEKLFFGSGTQLSVL.

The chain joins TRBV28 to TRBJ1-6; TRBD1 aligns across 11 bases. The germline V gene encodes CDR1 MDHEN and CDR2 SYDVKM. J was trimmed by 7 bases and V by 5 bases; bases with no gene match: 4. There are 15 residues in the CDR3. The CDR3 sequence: CASSTGTGGNSPLHF. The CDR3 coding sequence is TGTGCCAGCAGTACGGGGACAGGGGGGAATTCACCCCTCCACTTT. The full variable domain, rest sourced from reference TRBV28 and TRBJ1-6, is DVKVTQSSRYLVKRTGEKVFLECVQDMDHENMFWYRQDPGLGLRLIYFSYDVKMKEKGDIPEGYSVSREKKERFSLILESASTNQTSMYLCASSTGTGGNSPLHFGNGTRLTVT.

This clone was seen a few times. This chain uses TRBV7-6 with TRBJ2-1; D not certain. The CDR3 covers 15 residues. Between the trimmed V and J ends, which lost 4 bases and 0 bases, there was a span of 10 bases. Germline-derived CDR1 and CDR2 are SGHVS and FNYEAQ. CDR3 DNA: TGTGCCAGCAGCTCCCGGCGGAGCTCCTACAATGAGCAGTTCTTC. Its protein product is CASSSRRSSYNEQFF. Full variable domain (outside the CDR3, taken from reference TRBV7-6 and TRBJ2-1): GAGVSQSPRYKVTKRGQDVALRCDPISGHVSLYWYRQALGQGPEFLTYFNYEAQQDKSGLPNDRFSAERPEGSISTLTIQRTEQRDSAMYRCASSSRRSSYNEQFFGPGTRLTVL.

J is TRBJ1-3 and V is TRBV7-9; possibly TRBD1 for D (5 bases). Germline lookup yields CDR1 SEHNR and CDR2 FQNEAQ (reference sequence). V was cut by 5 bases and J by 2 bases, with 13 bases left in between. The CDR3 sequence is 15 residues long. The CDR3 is CASSPRQKTGNTIYF. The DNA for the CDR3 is TGTGCCAGCAGCCCGAGACAGAAAACTGGAAACACCATATATTTT.

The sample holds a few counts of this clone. Written as DNA, the CDR3 is TGTGCCAGCAGTTCAGGCGGGGGGTGGTCCTACGAGCAGTACTTC. Translation gives CASSSGGGWSYEQYF. This sequence joins TRBV6-2 or TRBV6-3 and TRBJ2-7; 8 bases map to TRBD2. The V segment lost 4 bases and the J segment 1 base; nucleotides outside the gene matches: 6. Germline CDR1 reads MNHEY; CDR2 reads SVGEGT. CDR3 length equals 15 residues.

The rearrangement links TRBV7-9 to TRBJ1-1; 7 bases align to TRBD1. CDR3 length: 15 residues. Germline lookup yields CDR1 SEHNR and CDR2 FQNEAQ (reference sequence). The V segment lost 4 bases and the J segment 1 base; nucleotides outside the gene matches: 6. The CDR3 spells CASSSAQGWNTEAFF. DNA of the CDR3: TGTGCCAGCAGCTCCGCACAGGGGTGGAACACTGAAGCTTTCTTT.